These T cell receptor beta chains were read from a single sample in a study of CD8 T cells in ankylosing spondylitis. TCRdb reprocessed the 5' RACE reads via MiXCR and lists one record per CDR3 protein. The table shows under 950,000 distinct CDR3 sequences, with around a fifth occurring only once. Sequencing used blood, either unsorted or a sorted T cell fraction (not recorded which). The receptors were sampled from a male donor with ankylosing spondylitis. CDR3s include the opening cysteine and the closing phenylalanine or tryptophan. The D gene is left open where the match is weak. Clone size is shown for a subset of rows, as once, few, many or a class of expanded clone.

V gene: TRBV20-1; D gene: .; clone size: few; J gene: TRBJ2-7; CDR3 DNA: TGCAGTGCTAGAAGTGGGAGGAGCTCCTACGAGCAGTACTTC; CDR3 protein: CSARSGRSSYEQYF
V gene: TRBV3-1; D gene: .; clone size: few; J gene: TRBJ1-6; CDR3 DNA: TGTGCCAGCAGCCAAGACACTGGGGTGGCTAATTCACCCCTCCACTTT; CDR3 protein: CASSQDTGVANSPLHF
V gene: TRBV10-3; D gene: .; clone size: .; J gene: TRBJ2-5; CDR3 DNA: TGTGCCATCAGTTGGACATATTCGGGAGTAGAGACCCAGTACTTC; CDR3 protein: CAISWTYSGVETQYF
V gene: TRBV5-1; D gene: TRBD1; clone size: few; J gene: TRBJ1-2; CDR3 DNA: TGCGCCAGCAGCATGTGGACAGGGGGCGATGACTATGGCTACACCTTC; CDR3 protein: CASSMWTGGDDYGYTF
V gene: TRBV5-5; D gene: .; clone size: once; J gene: TRBJ1-2; CDR3 DNA: TGTGCCAGCAGCTTGGAACCGGGGGCTGGTGGCTACACCTTC; CDR3 protein: CASSLEPGAGGYTF
V gene: TRBV7-2; D gene: .; clone size: few; J gene: TRBJ1-1; CDR3 DNA: TGTGCCAGCAGCTTAATAACGACTGAAGCTTTCTTT; CDR3 protein: CASSLITTEAFF
V gene: TRBV18; D gene: .; clone size: .; J gene: TRBJ2-1; CDR3 DNA: TGTGCCAGCTCACCACCGGCACCAAACAATGAGCAGTTCTTC; CDR3 protein: CASSPPAPNNEQFF
V gene: TRBV6-1; D gene: TRBD1; clone size: few; J gene: TRBJ2-7; CDR3 DNA: TGTGCCAGCAGTGAAGTTGGGACAGGGCCGTACGAGCAGTACTTC; CDR3 protein: CASSEVGTGPYEQYF
V gene: TRBV27; D gene: TRBD2; clone size: few; J gene: TRBJ2-1; CDR3 DNA: TGTGCCAGCAGTTGGACTAGCGGGAGTGATGAGCAGTTCTTC; CDR3 protein: CASSWTSGSDEQFF
V gene: TRBV13; D gene: .; clone size: .; J gene: TRBJ1-4; CDR3 DNA: TGTGCCAGCAGCTTAGGCCCGGGGCAGGATGAAAAACTGTTTTTT; CDR3 protein: CASSLGPGQDEKLFF
V gene: TRBV6-1; D gene: .; clone size: few; J gene: TRBJ2-3; CDR3 DNA: TGTGCCGCCCAACTGCAAACGGGACTTCCCTTCCATTTT; CDR3 protein: CAAQLQTGLPFHF
V gene: TRBV18; D gene: .; clone size: .; J gene: TRBJ2-6; CDR3 DNA: TGTGCCAGCTCACCACAGGGGTCTGCTGGGGCCAACGTCCTGACTTTC; CDR3 protein: CASSPQGSAGANVLTF
V gene: TRBV10-3; D gene: TRBD1; clone size: .; J gene: TRBJ2-5; CDR3 DNA: TGTGCCATCAGGTCAGGACAGGGAGAGACCCAGTACTTC; CDR3 protein: CAIRSGQGETQYF
V gene: TRBV2; D gene: TRBD2; clone size: few; J gene: TRBJ2-1; CDR3 DNA: TGTGCCAGCAGTGAGGGACTAGCGGAACCTTACAATGAGCAGTTCTTC; CDR3 protein: CASSEGLAEPYNEQFF
V gene: TRBV7-9; D gene: .; clone size: .; J gene: TRBJ1-1; CDR3 DNA: TGTGCCAGCAGCTGGACATCCGGGACACTGACTGAAGCTTTCTTT; CDR3 protein: CASSWTSGTLTEAFF
V gene: TRBV28; D gene: .; clone size: .; J gene: TRBJ2-7; CDR3 DNA: TGTGCCAGCAGTTTCGATCTTAATTCCTACGAGCAGTACTTC; CDR3 protein: CASSFDLNSYEQYF
V gene: TRBV6-1; D gene: TRBD2; clone size: .; J gene: TRBJ2-1; CDR3 DNA: TGTGCCAGCAGTGGGCTTAGGGAGGGCTCCTACAATGAGCAGTTCTTC; CDR3 protein: CASSGLREGSYNEQFF
V gene: TRBV6-5; D gene: .; clone size: .; J gene: TRBJ1-5; CDR3 DNA: TGTGCCAGCAGTTATGACAGGAATCAGCCCCAGCATTTT; CDR3 protein: CASSYDRNQPQHF
V gene: TRBV4-1; D gene: .; clone size: .; J gene: TRBJ2-2; CDR3 DNA: TGCGCCAGCAGCTCCGCGGTCGGGGAGCTGTTTTTT; CDR3 protein: CASSSAVGELFF
V gene: TRBV4-1; D gene: .; clone size: .; J gene: TRBJ1-1; CDR3 DNA: TGCGCCAGCAGCCTATCAGGGATGCGGACTGAAGCTTTCTTT; CDR3 protein: CASSLSGMRTEAFF
V gene: TRBV20-1; D gene: .; clone size: .; J gene: TRBJ2-7; CDR3 DNA: TGCAGTGCTACCCAGGCTAGCTATTACGAGCAGTACTTC; CDR3 protein: CSATQASYYEQYF
V gene: TRBV28; D gene: .; clone size: few; J gene: TRBJ2-1; CDR3 DNA: TGTGCCAGCACCATCCCAGGGCATGAGCAGTTCTTC; CDR3 protein: CASTIPGHEQFF
V gene: TRBV12-3/TRBV12-4; D gene: .; clone size: few; J gene: TRBJ2-2; CDR3 DNA: TGTGCCAGCAGGGGCATGAACACCGGGGAGCTGTTTTTT; CDR3 protein: CASRGMNTGELFF
V gene: TRBV12-3/TRBV12-4; D gene: .; clone size: few; J gene: TRBJ1-1; CDR3 DNA: TGTGCCAGCAGTTTATTAGGGGGAGTCACTGAAGCTTTCTTT; CDR3 protein: CASSLLGGVTEAFF
V gene: TRBV18; D gene: .; clone size: .; J gene: TRBJ2-1; CDR3 DNA: TGTGCCAGCTCACCCAACTCGTCCCCCTACAATGAGCAGTTCTTC; CDR3 protein: CASSPNSSPYNEQFF
V gene: TRBV6-5; D gene: .; clone size: .; J gene: TRBJ1-1; CDR3 DNA: TGTGCCAGCAGCCCCGATAGGGTAAAAGCTTTCTTT; CDR3 protein: CASSPDRVKAFF
V gene: TRBV5-1; D gene: TRBD1; clone size: .; J gene: TRBJ2-1; CDR3 DNA: TGCGCCAGCAGCCCTGCAAGGACGACAGGGGGCTCCTACAATGAGCAGTTCTTC; CDR3 protein: CASSPARTTGGSYNEQFF
V gene: TRBV4-1; D gene: .; clone size: few; J gene: TRBJ2-7; CDR3 DNA: TGCGCCAGCAGCCAATTATCGGTAGAGGGATACGAGCAGTACTTC; CDR3 protein: CASSQLSVEGYEQYF
V gene: TRBV20-1; D gene: .; clone size: .; J gene: TRBJ1-4; CDR3 DNA: TGCAGTGCTCCGGAGTCAACTAATGAAAAACTGTTTTTT; CDR3 protein: CSAPESTNEKLFF
V gene: TRBV4-1; D gene: .; clone size: .; J gene: TRBJ1-2; CDR3 DNA: TGCGCCAGCAGCCTAGCCGGGACCCAGGCGGACTATGGCTACACCTTC; CDR3 protein: CASSLAGTQADYGYTF
V gene: TRBV27; D gene: .; clone size: few; J gene: TRBJ2-1; CDR3 DNA: TGTGCCAGCAGCCCCGTGGGCGGTTACAATGAGCAGTTCTTC; CDR3 protein: CASSPVGGYNEQFF
V gene: TRBV4-3; D gene: TRBD2; clone size: .; J gene: TRBJ2-5; CDR3 DNA: TGCGCCAGCAGCCACTCCGGGGGGGGAGAGACCCAGTACTTC; CDR3 protein: CASSHSGGGETQYF
V gene: TRBV7-9; D gene: .; clone size: few; J gene: TRBJ2-6; CDR3 DNA: TGTGCCATGGGACGGGTGGCAGGGGCCAACGTCCTGACTTTC; CDR3 protein: CAMGRVAGANVLTF
V gene: TRBV3-1; D gene: .; clone size: .; J gene: TRBJ1-1; CDR3 DNA: TGTGCCAGCAGCCATTCGGGTAGTGAAGCTTTCTTT; CDR3 protein: CASSHSGSEAFF
V gene: TRBV20-1; D gene: .; clone size: .; J gene: TRBJ1-1; CDR3 DNA: TGCAGTGCTAGTTCCAGGGTGGATGAAGCTTTCTTT; CDR3 protein: CSASSRVDEAFF
V gene: TRBV2; D gene: .; clone size: .; J gene: TRBJ2-7; CDR3 DNA: TGTGCCAGCAGTGAAGCCCTAGCGTCAGGAGAGGACTACGAGCAGTACTTC; CDR3 protein: CASSEALASGEDYEQYF
V gene: TRBV6-1; D gene: .; clone size: few; J gene: TRBJ2-1; CDR3 DNA: TGTGCCAGCAGTGGAGGGGGCGGGGGATACAATGAGCAGTTCTTC; CDR3 protein: CASSGGGGGYNEQFF
V gene: TRBV5-5; D gene: .; clone size: many; J gene: TRBJ2-1; CDR3 DNA: TGTGCCAGCAGCTTGGAACGCGGTCGGTATGAGCAGTTCTTC; CDR3 protein: CASSLERGRYEQFF
V gene: TRBV15; D gene: TRBD1; clone size: .; J gene: TRBJ1-1; CDR3 DNA: TGTGCCACCCGGGACAGGGGGTTTCGGGAGGGCACTGAAGCTTTCTTT; CDR3 protein: CATRDRGFREGTEAFF
V gene: TRBV2; D gene: .; clone size: .; J gene: TRBJ2-3; CDR3 DNA: TGTGCCAGCAGTGATGGGGGGGATACGCAGTATTTT; CDR3 protein: CASSDGGDTQYF
V gene: TRBV6-2/TRBV6-3; D gene: .; clone size: few; J gene: TRBJ1-1; CDR3 DNA: TGTGCCAGTTTGGGCCGATGGGGTTCGACTGAAGCTTTCTTT; CDR3 protein: CASLGRWGSTEAFF
V gene: TRBV15; D gene: .; clone size: few; J gene: TRBJ2-1; CDR3 DNA: TGTGCCACCAGCAGAGTGCCGTTGGACGGCAAAAATGAGCAGTTCTTC; CDR3 protein: CATSRVPLDGKNEQFF
V gene: TRBV11-3; D gene: TRBD1; clone size: .; J gene: TRBJ2-7; CDR3 DNA: TGTGCCAGCAGCACGAGACAGGGTAGCAGCTACGAGCAGTACTTC; CDR3 protein: CASSTRQGSSYEQYF
V gene: TRBV29-1; D gene: .; clone size: many; J gene: TRBJ2-3; CDR3 DNA: TGCAGCGTTGCAGAGGTAGCGGCCACAGATACGCAGTATTTT; CDR3 protein: CSVAEVAATDTQYF
V gene: TRBV7-3; D gene: .; clone size: .; J gene: TRBJ2-1; CDR3 DNA: TGTGCCAGCAGCTACGGGGTGGACCAGTTCTTC; CDR3 protein: CASSYGVDQFF
V gene: TRBV20-1; D gene: .; clone size: .; J gene: TRBJ2-7; CDR3 DNA: TGCAGTGCTAGAGATGAACTAGCCGTTACCTACGAGCAGTACTTC; CDR3 protein: CSARDELAVTYEQYF
V gene: TRBV12-3/TRBV12-4; D gene: .; clone size: few; J gene: TRBJ1-1; CDR3 DNA: TGTGCCAGCAGCTCACACCCCGGGGGATCATCCGAAGCTTTCTTT; CDR3 protein: CASSSHPGGSSEAFF
V gene: TRBV6-1; D gene: TRBD1; clone size: .; J gene: TRBJ1-1; CDR3 DNA: TGTGCCAGCAGTCGACGGACAGGAGGGAACACTGAAGCTTTCTTT; CDR3 protein: CASSRRTGGNTEAFF
V gene: TRBV6-6; D gene: .; clone size: few; J gene: TRBJ2-3; CDR3 DNA: TGTGCCAGCATGGACCCGGCCAGAACGCAGTATTTT; CDR3 protein: CASMDPARTQYF
V gene: TRBV15; D gene: TRBD1; clone size: .; J gene: TRBJ2-6; CDR3 DNA: TGTGCCACCAGCAGAGAGGACAGGGGATATACAGGGGCCAACGTCCTGACTTTC; CDR3 protein: CATSREDRGYTGANVLTF
V gene: TRBV7-8; D gene: TRBD2; clone size: .; J gene: TRBJ2-3; CDR3 DNA: TGTGCCAGCAGCTTTCGGACTAGCGGATTCACAGATACGCAGTATTTT; CDR3 protein: CASSFRTSGFTDTQYF